These 21 T cell receptor beta chains were all obtained from the same sample, sequenced in a study of response to subunit inactivated influenza vaccine. One entry per CDR3 protein results from TCRdb running MiXCR on the RT-PCR reads. The table includes hundreds of thousands of distinct CDR3 sequences, 15% to 18% detected once. The sequencing here drew on PBMCs from blood, taken roughly 12 days after vaccination. The receptors were gathered from a man in his forties or fifties who received an inactivated influenza vaccine.

This clonotype was recorded many times. This chain links TRBV6-2 or TRBV6-3 with TRBJ2-1; 13 bases agree with TRBD2. The CDR3 is made up of 19 amino acids. The V gene end was trimmed by 2 bases and the J gene end by 3 bases; junction bases not matched to a gene: 10. Germline V gene data show CDR1 as MNHEY and CDR2 as SVGEGT. The CDR3 DNA reads as TGTGCCAGCAGTTACGTCTTCGGACTAGCGGGGGTCCACTACAATGAGCAGTTCTTC. This codes for CASSYVFGLAGVHYNEQFF.

This clonotype was seen a handful of times. V is TRBV24-1 and J is TRBJ2-3, with D possibly TRBD1 on 6 matching bases. Between the trimmed V and J ends, which lost 3 bases and 2 bases, there was a span of 14 bases. The CDR3 totals 16 residues. Germline CDR1 reads KGHDR; CDR2 reads SFDVKD. Here the CDR3 reads CATSDPLGQPTDTQYF. Here the CDR3 DNA reads TGTGCCACCAGTGATCCCCTTGGACAGCCCACAGATACGCAGTATTTT.

The gene calls are TRBV20-1 and TRBJ2-1; tentative D call: TRBD1 (5 bases). Germline-derived CDR1 and CDR2 are DFQATT and SNEGSKA (reference sequence). V lost 1 base and J lost 3, with 13 bases in between. The CDR3 has 15 amino acids. Here the CDR3 DNA reads TGCAGTGCTAGAGGGGTTGGGGCTGACTACAATGAGCAGTTCTTC. It translates to CSARGVGADYNEQFF.

This rearrangement joins TRBV20-1 to TRBJ2-1; 9 bases are a match to TRBD1. The ends lost 0 bases at V and 0 bases at J; junction bases unmatched: 3. The CDR3 has 16 amino acids. CDR1 and CDR2 (germline): DFQATT, SNEGSKA (reference sequence). The CDR3 reads CSARDATGGSYNEQFF. The CDR3 DNA follows: TGCAGTGCTAGAGATGCGACAGGGGGCTCCTACAATGAGCAGTTCTTC.

The chain links TRBV12-3 or TRBV12-4 to TRBJ2-7; 8 nucleotides agree with TRBD1. There are 16 residues in the CDR3. J gave up 0 bases and V 2 bases, and 6 bases lay outside the gene matches. CDR3 sequence (DNA): TGTGCCAGCAGTTTATTGGACAGGGCGATCTCCTACGAGCAGTACTTC. Translated: CASSLLDRAISYEQYF.

This clonotype was observed at least ten times. The chain couples TRBV20-1 to TRBJ2-7; D remains ambiguous. This CDR3 is 12 amino acids long. CDR1 DFQATT and CDR2 SNEGSKA come from the germline V gene (reference sequence). V was clipped by 3 bases and J by 3 bases, with 9 bases between them. The CDR3 DNA reads as TGCAGTGCTAGCTTGACGAACTACGAGCAGTACTTC. Protein product: CSASLTNYEQYF.

The sample holds many counts of this clonotype. The CDR3 sequence: CASSYTGGETQYF. The CDR3 DNA reads as TGTGCCAGCAGTTACACAGGGGGGGAGACCCAGTACTTC. The rearrangement links TRBV12-3 or TRBV12-4 to TRBJ2-5, with 8 bases identical to TRBD1. The J segment lost 5 bases and the V segment lost 4 bases, leaving 3 bases of the junction unmatched. CDR3 length: 13 residues.

This clonotype was detected ten times or more. The chain has TRBV21-1 and TRBJ2-3; TRBD2, as called in the table, went unchecked against the DNA. TRBV21-1 is classified as a pseudogene. The CDR3 covers 18 residues. CDR3 amino acids: CASSEIPKTSGASDTQYF. In DNA, the CDR3 is TGTGCCAGCAGCGAAATACCGAAGACTAGCGGGGCTTCAGATACGCAGTATTTT.

The V call is TRBV6-5, the J call TRBJ2-7; 10 bases match TRBD1. Germline V CDR1 and CDR2: MNHEY, SVGAGI. This CDR3 region has 16 residues. The junction had 9 bases not matched to a gene; V was cut back by 4 bases and J by 3 bases. Here the CDR3 reads CASSSSGTGEVYEQYF. The DNA of the CDR3 is TGTGCCAGCAGTTCCTCCGGGACAGGGGAGGTCTACGAGCAGTACTTC.

This chain uses TRBV19 with TRBJ2-7; D might be TRBD1 (5 bases). CDR1 is LNHDA, CDR2 SQIVND, per germline (reference sequence). Trimming removed 4 bases from V and 5 bases from J, with 9 bases in between. The CDR3 has 12 residues. The CDR3: CASSTPDNEQYF. CDR3 coding DNA: TGTGCCAGTAGTACCCCGGACAACGAGCAGTACTTC.

This rearrangement joins TRBV4-3 to TRBJ2-5, with a possible D match to TRBD2 (6 bases). Germline V gene data show CDR1 as LGHNA and CDR2 as YSLEER. V was shortened by 1 base and J by 7 bases, with 22 bases between the two germline ends. This CDR3 is 17 amino acids long. CDR3: CASSQGATGGGSVTQYF. CDR3 in DNA: TGCGCCAGCAGCCAAGGGGCCACCGGCGGAGGGTCGGTGACCCAGTACTTC.

This clonotype was observed a few times. An end of the junction differs from the germline gene, which may be a read error. The chain couples TRBV19 to TRBJ2-5; the D is unclear. The CDR3 consists of 11 residues. The germline CDR1 and CDR2 sequences are LNHDA and SQIVND (reference sequence). The CDR3 DNA reads TGCGCCAGCAGCATCAAAGAGACCCAGTACTTC. It specifies CASSIKETQYF.

The V gene is TRBV6-2 or TRBV6-3, the J gene TRBJ1-1, with unresolved D. The germline V and J ends were trimmed by 7 bases and 1 base, with 10 bases remaining between them. The CDR3 loop spans 13 amino acids. Germline V lookup: CDR1 MNHEY, CDR2 SVGEGT. In DNA, the CDR3 is TGTGCCAGCAATTGGGGTTCGAACACTGAAGCTTTCTTT. It is translated as CASNWGSNTEAFF.

This clonotype was seen more than once but under ten times. V gene TRBV10-3 combines with J gene TRBJ2-1, with 9 nucleotides matching TRBD1. J gave up 0 bases and V 5 bases, and 2 bases lay outside the gene matches. CDR3 size: 15 residues. The V gene's germline CDR1 is ENHRY and CDR2 SYGVKD. For the CDR3, the DNA is TGTGCCATCAGTCAGGACAGGGGCTCCTACAATGAGCAGTTCTTC. Residues: CAISQDRGSYNEQFF.

V usage is TRBV7-2 and J usage is TRBJ1-2; perhaps TRBD1 as D (6 bases). CDR1 is SGHTA and CDR2 is FQGNSA in the germline V gene. This CDR3 is 15 amino acids long. Trimming shortened V by 6 bases and J by 0 bases, and 14 bases separated the two germline ends. As DNA, the CDR3 is TGTGCCAGCAGTATCAGGGACACAGCTAACTATGGCTACACCTTC. Encoded protein: CASSIRDTANYGYTF.

This clonotype has more than one count but fewer than ten. The V gene is TRBV10-3, the J gene TRBJ1-1, with TRBD1 as a possible D gene (6 bases). Trimming removed 6 bases from V and 5 bases from J, with 16 bases in between. Germline V gene sequence: CDR1 ENHRY, CDR2 SYGVKD. This CDR3 has 14 amino acids. CDR3 nucleotide sequence: TGTGCCATCAGGGACACGGGGGGCGGGACTGAAGCTTTCTTT. Translated: CAIRDTGGGTEAFF.

The gene calls are TRBV6-5 and TRBJ1-6; D gene unclear. CDR3 size: 15 residues. Germline lookup yields CDR1 MNHEY and CDR2 SVGAGI. V was shortened by 0 bases and J by 0 bases, with 3 bases between the two germline ends. The CDR3 DNA is TGTGCCAGCAGTTACTCTCCCTCCTATAATTCACCCCTCCACTTT. It codes for CASSYSPSYNSPLHF.

This clonotype was seen more than once but under ten times. This chain links TRBV7-2 with TRBJ2-1; maybe TRBD2 (6 bases). V shed 2 bases and J shed 4 bases, with 18 bases lying between them. The germline CDR1 and CDR2 sequences are SGHTA and FQGNSA. The CDR3 runs 17 residues. This CDR3 is CASSLKVSGPAYNEQFF. The CDR3 DNA is TGTGCCAGCAGCTTAAAGGTTAGCGGACCTGCTTACAATGAGCAGTTCTTC.

This clonotype was detected only a few times. This rearrangement joins TRBV28 to TRBJ2-3, with 16 bases identical to TRBD2. Looked up from germline, CDR1 is MDHEN and CDR2 is SYDVKM. J lost 2 bases, V lost 3 bases, and 8 bases had no gene match. The CDR3 length is 19 residues. The CDR3 sequence is CASSFPGTSGRAVTDTQYF. DNA for the CDR3: TGTGCCAGCAGTTTTCCAGGGACTAGCGGGAGGGCGGTCACAGATACGCAGTATTTT. Combining the CDR3 with reference TRBV28 and TRBJ2-3 gives the whole variable domain DVKVTQSSRYLVKRTGEKVFLECVQDMDHENMFWYRQDPGLGLRLIYFSYDVKMKEKGDIPEGYSVSREKKERFSLILESASTNQTSMYLCASSFPGTSGRAVTDTQYFGPGTRLTVL.

This rearrangement joins TRBV16 to TRBJ2-7; either TRBD1 or TRBD2 may fit D (5 bases each). Trimming removed 3 bases from V and 7 bases from J, with 13 bases in between. Germline CDR1 is KGHSY and CDR2 is FQNENV. CDR3 size: 13 residues. The CDR3 bases are TGTGCCAGCAGCCAGCCGCTTGGGGGAGAGCAGTACTTC. Its protein product is CASSQPLGGEQYF.

This clonotype has a handful of counts. The chain employs TRBV9 and TRBJ2-1; 8 bases fit TRBD1. The CDR3 is 16 residues long. Losses at the gene ends were 3 bases for V and 1 base for J; bases not matched to a gene: 6. CDR1 and CDR2 (germline): SGDLS, YYNGEE. The CDR3 DNA reads as TGTGCCAGCAGCGCCGGGACAGGAATTTCCTACAATGAGCAGTTCTTC. Residues: CASSAGTGISYNEQFF. Full variable domain (remainder filled in from reference TRBV9 and TRBJ2-1): DSGVTQTPKHLITATGQRVTLRCSPRSGDLSVYWYQQSLDQGLQFLIQYYNGEERAKGNILERFSAQQFPDLHSELNLSSLELGDSALYFCASSAGTGISYNEQFFGPGTRLTVL.